The present T cell receptor beta chain was sequenced within a study of T cells after yellow fever vaccination (dated by TCRdb to between 2018 and 2021). General notes on the study: Libraries from fractions with low cell numbers were prepared with the SMART-Seq v4 Ultra Low Input RNA kit. Blood was collected at multiple timepoints before and after primary and secondary immunization, and bulk PBMC replicates and cell subsets were isolated. Two healthy male donors, one aged 18 to 30 and one aged 30 to 40 years, were included in the cohort. To track T-cell clones before and after primary and booster YFV17D yellow fever vaccination, bulk TCR alpha and beta repertoires were sequenced longitudinally. Summary of the overall study and its limitations: Most clones expanded after primary vaccination (roughly 96% of CD4 and roughly 88% of CD8) were re-detected after the booster, suggesting that broad memory maintenance occurred. The secondary T-cell response was weaker than the primary response but faster, peaking on day 5 instead of day 15. Because abundant contaminating clonotypes from the bulk population could be contained in FACS-sorted repertoires, computational filtering was required. The study included only two donors, which limits how far the findings can be generalized. A small fraction of clonotypes showed up in both the CD4 and CD8 compartments, probably as a result of convergent recombination.

Worth noting for this clonotype: Its cognate antigen has yet to be identified. One base away there is no much larger clone; base qualities are not given.

The treatment or condition label of this sample denotes: live attenuated yellow fever vaccine strain. Two biological replicates of bulk PBMCs were collected at each blood-draw timepoint. A standard Ficoll-Paque protocol was used to isolate PBMCs from peripheral blood. TriZol was used to extract RNA from bulk PBMCs, from CD4 and CD8 fractions, and from dextramer-positive and dextramer-negative fractions. TCR cDNA was made using 5'RACE template switching, a step that added a universal primer site and unique molecular identifiers. Priming for cDNA synthesis came from both the TCR alpha and TCR beta constant segments. Library amplification involved two PCR steps, and the second step added sample barcodes and sequencing adapters. Sequencing of the libraries was done on either Illumina HiSeq 2500 (2x100 bp) or NovaSeq (2x150 bp). In the authors' own workflow: Demultiplexing of reads and collapsing into UMI consensus sequences were performed with MIGEC, and V(D)J alignment was carried out with MiXCR. Vaccine-responding clonotypes were defined with edgeR using replicate PBMC samples, requiring FDR below 0.01 and a log2 fold change above 5 up to day 15. Each bulk clonotype was labeled CD4 or CD8 based on which sequenced repertoire, CD4 or CD8, contained the clonotype at higher abundance. In TCRdb, the public reads were trimmed at Q25 with fastp and aligned with MiXCR, with productive beta chains retained. Rows matching on CDR3 protein sequence are summarized as one entry with the most common DNA and genes. TCRdb, rather than the study authors, made the V and J calls. Within this sample are about 340,000 distinct CDR3 sequences, with about 9.5% of them counted one time only. 15% to 20% of the sample goes to the ten largest clones.

Here the sequenced sample was PBMCs, taken on the day of the first yellow fever vaccination. The clonotype originates from a man aged 18 to 29 who received the YFV17D yellow fever vaccine.

CDR3 reads: CATSRAGYQETQYF. The DNA sequence follows: TGTGCCACCAGCAGAGCGGGGTACCAAGAGACCCAGTACTTC. This sequence uses TRBV15 and TRBJ2-5; the D gene is perhaps TRBD2, on 5 matching bases. V was cut back by 1 base and J by 0 bases, leaving a gap of 6 bases between them. From the germline V gene (reference sequence), CDR1 is LNHNV and CDR2 is YYDKDF. The CDR3 goes from the cysteine to the phenylalanine over 14 residues. The entry retains the CDR3 DNA only, 42 bases that are in frame from base 1.